This T cell receptor beta chain was recovered during a study of T cells after yellow fever vaccination. Broader study findings: Subsequent to the booster, the majority of primary-vaccination clones reappeared (under 98% CD4, 85% to 90% CD8).

About this clonotype: Its specificity is unknown.

Using its own MiXCR run on the 5' RACE reads, TCRdb lists one record per CDR3 protein. The table lists some 110,000 distinct CDR3 sequences, around 6.7% of them singletons. Trimming removed 8 bases at V and 0 bases at J, with 11 bases between. This CDR3 region has 14 residues. Germline loops: CDR1 MDHEN, CDR2 SYDVKM. The sample in question was CD4+ T cells sorted from PBMCs, obtained more than 35 days after the first yellow fever vaccination. This receptor was taken from a man aged 18-30 years who received the YFV17D yellow fever vaccine. The rearrangement links TRBV28 to TRBJ1-5; the D is unclear. The CDR3 here is CASGQTNSNQPQHF. The CDR3 DNA is TGTGCCAGCGGCCAGACTAATAGCAATCAGCCCCAGCATTTT.